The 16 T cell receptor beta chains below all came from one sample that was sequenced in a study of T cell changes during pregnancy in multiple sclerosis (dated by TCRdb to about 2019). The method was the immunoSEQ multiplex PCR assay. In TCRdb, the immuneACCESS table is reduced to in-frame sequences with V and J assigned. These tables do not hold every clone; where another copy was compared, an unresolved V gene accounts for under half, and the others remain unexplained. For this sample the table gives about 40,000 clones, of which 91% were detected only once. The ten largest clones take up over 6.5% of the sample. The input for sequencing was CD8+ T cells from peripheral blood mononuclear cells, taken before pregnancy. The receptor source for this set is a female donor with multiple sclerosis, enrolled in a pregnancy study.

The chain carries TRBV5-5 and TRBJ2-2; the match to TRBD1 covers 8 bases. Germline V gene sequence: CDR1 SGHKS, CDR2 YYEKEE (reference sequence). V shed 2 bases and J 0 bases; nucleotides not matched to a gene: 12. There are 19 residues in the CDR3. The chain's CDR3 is CASSFPGQEVHANTGELFF. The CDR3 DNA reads TGTGCCAGCAGCTTTCCGGGACAGGAGGTCCACGCGAACACCGGGGAGCTGTTTTTT.

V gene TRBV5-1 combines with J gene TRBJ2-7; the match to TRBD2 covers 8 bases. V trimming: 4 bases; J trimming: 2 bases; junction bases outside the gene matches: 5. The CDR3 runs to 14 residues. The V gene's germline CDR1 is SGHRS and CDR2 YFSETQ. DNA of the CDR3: TGCGCCAGCAGCCAGCGGGAGTATACCTACGAGCAGTACTTC. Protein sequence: CASSQREYTYEQYF.

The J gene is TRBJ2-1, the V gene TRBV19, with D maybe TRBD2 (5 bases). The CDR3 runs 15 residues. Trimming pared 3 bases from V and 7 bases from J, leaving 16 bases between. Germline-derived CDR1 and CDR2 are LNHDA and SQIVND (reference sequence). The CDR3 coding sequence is TGTGCCAGTAGTATTGAAGAGATGGGCGGGAATGAGCAGTTCTTC. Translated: CASSIEEMGGNEQFF.

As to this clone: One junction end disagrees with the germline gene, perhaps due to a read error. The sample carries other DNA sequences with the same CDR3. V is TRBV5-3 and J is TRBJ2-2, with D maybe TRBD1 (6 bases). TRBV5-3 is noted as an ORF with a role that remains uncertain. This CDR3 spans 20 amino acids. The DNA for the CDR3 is TGTGCCAGAAGCATTAGACAGGAGCAAGGGCAGAGGTCGAACACTGGGGAGCTGTTTTTT. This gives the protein CARSIRQEQGQRSNTGELFF.

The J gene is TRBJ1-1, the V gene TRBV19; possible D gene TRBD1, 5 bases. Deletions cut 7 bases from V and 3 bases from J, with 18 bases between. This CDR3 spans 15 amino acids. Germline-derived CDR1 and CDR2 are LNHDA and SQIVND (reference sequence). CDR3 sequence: CASIMGGTDHTEAFF. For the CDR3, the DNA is TGTGCCAGTATTATGGGAGGGACGGACCACACTGAAGCTTTCTTT.

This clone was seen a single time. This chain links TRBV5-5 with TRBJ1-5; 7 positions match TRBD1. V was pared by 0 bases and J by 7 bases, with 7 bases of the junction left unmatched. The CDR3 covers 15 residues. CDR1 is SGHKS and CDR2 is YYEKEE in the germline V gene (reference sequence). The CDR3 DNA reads TGTGCCAGCAGCTTGGCCCTAGGGGGCGGACAGCCCCAGCATTTT. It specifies CASSLALGGGQPQHF.

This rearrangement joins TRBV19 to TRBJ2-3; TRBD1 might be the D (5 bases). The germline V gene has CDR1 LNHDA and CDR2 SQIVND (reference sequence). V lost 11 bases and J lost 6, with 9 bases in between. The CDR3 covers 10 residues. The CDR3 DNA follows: TGTGCCTCTGGGGCCGATACGCAGTATTTT. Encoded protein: CASGADTQYF. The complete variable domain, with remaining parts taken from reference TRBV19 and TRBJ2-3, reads DGGITQSPKYLFRKEGQNVTLSCEQNLNHDAMYWYRQDPGQGLRLIYYSQIVNDFQKGDIAEGYSVSREKKESFPLTVTSAQKNPTAFYLCASGADTQYFGPGTRLTVL.

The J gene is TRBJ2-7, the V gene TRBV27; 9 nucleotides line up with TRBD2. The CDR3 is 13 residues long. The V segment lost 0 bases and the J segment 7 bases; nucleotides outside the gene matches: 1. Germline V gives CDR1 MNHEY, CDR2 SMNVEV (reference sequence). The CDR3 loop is CASSLSGLAEQYF. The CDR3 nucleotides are TGTGCCAGCAGTTTATCAGGACTAGCGGAGCAGTACTTC.

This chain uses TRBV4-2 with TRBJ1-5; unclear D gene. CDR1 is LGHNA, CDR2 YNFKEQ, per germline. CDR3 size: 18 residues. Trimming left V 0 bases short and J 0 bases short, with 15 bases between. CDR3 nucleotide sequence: TGTGCCAGCAGCCAAGAACCTCCGAGGGAGTATAGCAATCAGCCCCAGCATTTT. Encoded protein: CASSQEPPREYSNQPQHF.

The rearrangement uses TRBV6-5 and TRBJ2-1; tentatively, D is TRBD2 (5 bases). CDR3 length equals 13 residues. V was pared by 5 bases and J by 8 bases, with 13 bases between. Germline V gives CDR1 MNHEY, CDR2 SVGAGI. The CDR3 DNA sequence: TGTGCCAGCAGTGACCGAGCGGAGGATGAGCAGTTCTTC. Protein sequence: CASSDRAEDEQFF.

The CDR3 DNA sequence: TGTGCCAGCAGCTTGACGGCGGGACCGGCGTGGGAGCAGTTCTTC. Protein product: CASSLTAGPAWEQFF. The chain recombines TRBV7-9 with TRBJ2-1; possibly TRBD2 for D (6 bases). From germline, CDR1 is SEHNR and CDR2 FQNEAQ (reference sequence). The CDR3 totals 15 residues. Between the trimmed V and J ends, which lost 3 bases and 10 bases, there was a span of 19 bases. Full variable domain (rest looked up from reference TRBV7-9 and TRBJ2-1): DTGVSQNPRHKITKRGQNVTFRCDPISEHNRLYWYRQTLGQGPEFLTYFQNEAQLEKSRLLSDRFSAERPKGSFSTLEIQRTEQGDSAMYLCASSLTAGPAWEQFFGPGTRLTVL.

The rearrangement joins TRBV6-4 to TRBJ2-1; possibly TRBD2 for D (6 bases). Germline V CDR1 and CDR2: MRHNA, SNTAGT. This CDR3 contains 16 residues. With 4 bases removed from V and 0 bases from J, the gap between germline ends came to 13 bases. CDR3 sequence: CASSVRGSSSYNEQFF. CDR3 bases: TGTGCCAGCAGTGTCCGGGGGAGCAGCTCCTACAATGAGCAGTTCTTC.

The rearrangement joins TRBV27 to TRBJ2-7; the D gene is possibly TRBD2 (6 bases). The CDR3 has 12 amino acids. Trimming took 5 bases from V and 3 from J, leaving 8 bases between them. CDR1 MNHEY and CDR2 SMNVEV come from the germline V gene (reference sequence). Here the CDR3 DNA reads TGTGCCAGCAGTGGGACTGACTACGAGCAGTACTTC. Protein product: CASSGTDYEQYF.

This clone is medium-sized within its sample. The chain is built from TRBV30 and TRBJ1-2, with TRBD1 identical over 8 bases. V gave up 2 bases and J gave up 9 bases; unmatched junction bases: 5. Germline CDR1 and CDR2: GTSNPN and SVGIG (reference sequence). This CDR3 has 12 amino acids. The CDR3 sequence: CAWSLDRGSYTF. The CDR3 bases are TGTGCCTGGAGTCTCGACAGGGGAAGCTACACCTTC.

CDR3 sequence: CASSPIDPGGETQYF. The CDR3 nucleotides read TGTGCCAGCAGTCCTATCGACCCAGGCGGGGAGACCCAGTACTTC. The chain recombines TRBV27 with TRBJ2-5; maybe TRBD2 (5 bases). This CDR3 contains 15 residues. Trimming removed 5 bases from V and 5 bases from J, with 18 bases in between. Germline V CDR1 and CDR2: MNHEY, SMNVEV (reference sequence).

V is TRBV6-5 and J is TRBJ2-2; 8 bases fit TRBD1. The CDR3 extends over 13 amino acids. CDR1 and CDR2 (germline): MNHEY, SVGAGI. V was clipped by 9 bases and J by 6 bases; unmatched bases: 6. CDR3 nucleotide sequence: TGTGCCAGTAAACAGGGGGAGTCCGGGGAGCTGTTTTTT. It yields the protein CASKQGESGELFF.